A single sample gave rise to the 17 T cell receptor beta chains below, sequenced in a study of CXCR3-negative and CXCR3-positive naive CD8 T cells. Libraries were UMI-labeled 5' RACE TRB cDNA. Using the 5' RACE reads, TCRdb records one entry per CDR3 protein without DNA. The sample yields 45,000 to 65,000 distinct CDR3 sequences, of which the top ten take up around 1.5%. The sample was naive CXCR3- CD8+ T cells from blood. Subset: CD45RO-CCR7+CD27+CD95- naive CD8+ T cells lacking CXCR3 (TNR3-). All receptors derive from a human donor in good health. Some clones in this sample may be carry-over from other donors' samples.

The rearrangement joins TRBV25-1 to TRBJ2-1; TCRdb proposes TRBD1, but this gene call is untestable without DNA. CDR3 length: 15 residues. Germline V gives CDR1 MGHDK, CDR2 SYGVNS. The CDR3 spells CASSGGQGPSNEQFF.

The rearrangement links TRBV11-2 to TRBJ2-1; there is no DNA to check the TCRdb D call of TRBD2. This CDR3 has 17 amino acids. Looked up from germline, CDR1 is SGHAT and CDR2 is FQNNGV. The chain's CDR3 is CASSLNSGTGAHNEQFF.

The chain carries TRBV20-1 and TRBJ2-1; TCRdb indicates TRBD1, and absent DNA this call remains unverified. The CDR3 runs 13 residues. Germline V gene lookup returns CDR1 DFQATT and CDR2 SNEGSKA (reference sequence). CDR3 residues: CSAPTTGYNEQFF.

The chain recombines TRBV19 with TRBJ2-1; lacking DNA, the TRBD2 call made by TCRdb goes unchecked. This CDR3 is 12 amino acids long. From germline, CDR1 is LNHDA and CDR2 SQIVND (reference sequence). The CDR3 is CASSSSGNEQFF. Based on the CDR3 plus reference TRBV19 and TRBJ2-1, the full variable domain is DGGITQSPKYLFRKEGQNVTLSCEQNLNHDAMYWYRQDPGQGLRLIYYSQIVNDFQKGDIAEGYSVSREKKESFPLTVTSAQKNPTAFYLCASSSSGNEQFFGPGTRLTVL.

The chain links TRBV7-8 to TRBJ1-5; TCRdb reports TRBD1, a call that lacks DNA to check it against. This CDR3 has 17 residues. From germline, CDR1 is SGHVS and CDR2 FQNEAQ. CDR3: CASSTAVGGDKRQPQHF.

The chain links TRBV28 to TRBJ2-7; TCRdb returns TRBD2, unconfirmable since there is no DNA. The CDR3 sequence is 14 residues long. Per germline, CDR1 MDHEN and CDR2 SYDVKM. CDR3: CASIGTSGMYEQYF.

This CDR3 is CASSLLPSGSPNEQFF. V gene TRBV28 combines with J gene TRBJ2-1; TCRdb designates TRBD2, a call that cannot be tested without DNA. The CDR3 runs to 16 residues. Germline CDR1 reads MDHEN; CDR2 reads SYDVKM.

J is TRBJ2-7 and V is TRBV5-1. CDR1 and CDR2 from the germline V gene are SGHRS and YFSETQ. This CDR3 region has 15 residues. CDR3 region: CASSLQPSFSYEQYF. Together with reference TRBV5-1 and TRBJ2-7, the CDR3 gives the full variable domain: KAGVTQTPRYLIKTRGQQVTLSCSPISGHRSVSWYQQTPGQGLQFLFEYFSETQRNKGNFPGRFSGRQFSNSRSEMNVSTLELGDSALYLCASSLQPSFSYEQYFGPGTRLTVT.

V gene TRBV7-9 combines with J gene TRBJ2-5; TCRdb's D gene call, TRBD1, goes unchecked for lack of DNA. Germline V gene data show CDR1 as SEHNR and CDR2 as FQNEAQ (reference sequence). The CDR3 consists of 15 residues. The CDR3 region is CASSPTGTYGETQYF.

This CDR3 is CASSFLGAPYEQYF. This chain uses TRBV7-2 with TRBJ2-7; TCRdb indicates TRBD1, and absent DNA this call remains unverified. The CDR3 spans 14 residues. Germline CDR1 and CDR2: SGHTA and FQGNSA.

The chain is built from TRBV5-1 and TRBJ1-2. This CDR3 has 12 residues. In germline, CDR1 is SGHRS, CDR2 YFSETQ. The CDR3 here is CASSLGLYGYTF.

The chain has TRBV25-1 and TRBJ2-5. The CDR3 runs to 17 residues. Germline CDR1 and CDR2: MGHDK and SYGVNS. The CDR3 sequence is CASSEYRLDPYQETQYF.

This chain joins TRBV12-3 or TRBV12-4 and TRBJ2-2; without DNA, the TCRdb call of TRBD1 cannot be checked. This CDR3 is 12 amino acids long. The CDR3 here is CASSPGRGELFF.

The chain employs TRBV29-1 and TRBJ2-2; TCRdb gives TRBD2 as the D gene, but with no DNA this cannot be confirmed. There are 14 residues in the CDR3. Germline V gives CDR1 SQVTM, CDR2 ANQGSEA. The CDR3 region is CSVGTSGNTGELFF.

This sequence joins TRBV28 and TRBJ2-2. Germline-derived CDR1 and CDR2 are MDHEN and SYDVKM. This CDR3 is 13 amino acids long. CDR3 protein: CASSAENTGELFF.

The genes are TRBV27 and TRBJ2-1. The CDR3 covers 14 residues. Germline loops: CDR1 MNHEY, CDR2 SMNVEV (reference sequence). The chain's CDR3 is CASSLSSDYYEQFF.

This clonotype ranks as medium-sized in terms of frequency. V is TRBV7-9 and J is TRBJ1-6; TCRdb reports TRBD1, a call that lacks DNA to check it against. The V gene's germline CDR1 is SEHNR and CDR2 FQNEAQ (reference sequence). The CDR3 extends over 15 amino acids. CDR3: CASSFYQPGESPLHF.